This T cell receptor (beta chain) was sequenced for a study of T cell clonality in common variable immunodeficiency. Study-wide findings and caveats: Reportedly, TCR beta sequences from common variable immunodeficiency showed fewer deletions and N-nucleotide insertions.

Produced via immunoSEQ multiplex PCR; TCRdb's table is partial and in-frame only. The repertoire shows tens of thousands of clones, none seen only once; the top ten take approximately 13%. Between the trimmed V and J ends, which lost 2 bases and 1 base, there was a span of 12 bases. Germline CDR1 is SGHNT and CDR2 is YYREEE (reference sequence). The CDR3 has 15 amino acids. There are many counts of this clone. Its antigen is not identified. The CDR3 goes on 3 residues after the read ends, and that part is filled in from the germline J gene. The sequence was obtained from a person aged 18-69 years in good health. J is TRBJ1-2 and V is TRBV5-4, with TRBD1 as a possible D gene (5 bases). The sample consisted of peripheral blood mononuclear cells. CDR3 region: CASSFAGGVNYGYTF. CDR3 DNA, as far as it was read: TGTGCCAGCAGCTTCGCGGGGGGAGTTAACTATGGC.